Sequencing of this T cell receptor (beta chain) was carried out in a study of blood T cell repertoires in COVID-19. Across the study: Acute-phase and convalescent COVID-19 samples originated in the United States, Italy and Spain. PBMCs, B-cell-depleted T cells, or T cells were the source of the cDNA or gDNA that made up the material.

Trimming took 4 bases from V and 1 from J; bases not matched to a gene: 16. The germline V gene encodes CDR1 MNHEY and CDR2 SVGEGT. CDR3 length: 20 residues. In the source study's methods: Reference gene primers were amplified, and this amplification served to estimate nucleated cell counts. The protocol was immunoSEQ multiplex PCR, while the TCRdb copy is restricted to in-frame clones and leaves out a portion. From that table come the V and J calls and clone size; the DNA was used to work out D and trimming. The repertoire holds 310,000 or so clones, with around 89% as singletons. The clonotype comes from a young man who had recovered from COVID-19. The chain has TRBV6-2 or TRBV6-3 and TRBJ2-4, with 10 positions matching TRBD2. The sample was peripheral blood. DNA of the CDR3: TGTGCCAGCAGTTTTGGACCAGCGGGGGGGCCCATACTGGCCAAAAACATTCAGTACTTC. Its protein is CASSFGPAGGPILAKNIQYF.